The TCR beta chain described here comes from a study of T cells in Graves' hyperthyroidism and ophthalmopathy. RNA transcripts yielded amplified TCR beta CDR3 regions. The HTBI primer set served for first-round RT-PCR of the TCR CDR3. TCRdb called the multiplex PCR reads again in MiXCR, with one record for every CDR3 protein. The data contain around 760,000 distinct CDR3 sequences, just over 35% of them singletons. This CDR3 comprises 12 residues. V was pared by 1 base and J by 6 bases, with 7 bases between. Germline lookup yields CDR1 MGHRA and CDR2 YSYEKL. Material: blood. The receptor's source is a woman aged 35 to 49 with Graves' hyperthyroidism. The V gene is TRBV4-1, the J gene TRBJ2-7; D gene ambiguous. DNA of the CDR3: TGCGCCAGCAGCCAAGGTCCCGGCGAGCAGTACTTC. Amino acid sequence: CASSQGPGEQYF.